The 22 T cell receptor beta chains reported below all come from one sample, sequenced in a study of blood T cell repertoires in COVID-19 (dated by TCRdb to 2018 to 2021). The method was the immunoSEQ multiplex PCR assay. TCRdb holds this immuneACCESS table with in-frame rearrangements only. Some clones are missing; in checked studies, unresolved V genes explain under half, and the rest has no known cause. The sample profile shows 88,000 or so clones; less than 90% of them were found once. Around 4% of the sample belongs to the ten largest clones. Sequenced sample: peripheral blood. All receptors derive from a man aged 55-75 years with acute or convalescent COVID-19.

The chain employs TRBV6-1 and TRBJ2-5; TRBD2 matches at 7 bases. The ends lost 1 base at V and 3 bases at J; junction bases unmatched: 14. The CDR3 contains 18 residues. Looked up from germline, CDR1 is MNHNS and CDR2 is SASEGT. CDR3 sequence reads: CASSEVPRTRRGEETQYF. In DNA form, the CDR3 reads TGTGCCAGCAGTGAAGTTCCGAGGACTAGACGGGGGGAAGAGACCCAGTACTTC.

The chain couples TRBV2 to TRBJ2-5; D possibly corresponds to TRBD1 (5 bases). The CDR3 has 13 amino acids. Germline CDR1 and CDR2: SNHLY and FYNNEI. Between the trimmed V and J ends, which lost 7 bases and 7 bases, there was a span of 16 bases. CDR3 sequence: CASTSTADRTQYF. The CDR3 DNA sequence: TGTGCCAGCACCTCGACCGCCGACAGGACCCAGTACTTC.

This clone has just one count. The chain is built from TRBV19 and TRBJ1-5, with TRBD1 matching 9 bases. CDR1 and CDR2 (germline): LNHDA, SQIVND (reference sequence). Trimming took 5 bases from V and 4 from J; bases not matched to a gene: 3. The CDR3 covers 14 residues. Here the CDR3 reads CASSVQGANQPQHF. In DNA form, the CDR3 reads TGTGCCAGTAGTGTACAGGGGGCGAATCAGCCCCAGCATTTT.

The gene calls are TRBV11-2 and TRBJ2-7; D is possibly TRBD2 (6 bases). The CDR3 covers 13 residues. Trimming removed 8 bases at V and 3 bases at J, with 14 bases between. CDR1 SGHAT and CDR2 FQNNGV come from the germline V gene. The CDR3 reads CASASGGSYEQYF. In DNA, the CDR3 is TGTGCCAGCGCCTCTGGGGGGAGCTACGAGCAGTACTTC.

The chain recombines TRBV4-2 with TRBJ2-1; D is perhaps TRBD2 (6 bases). Trimming removed 2 bases from V and 4 bases from J, with 12 bases in between. Germline CDR1 reads LGHNA; CDR2 reads YNFKEQ. This CDR3 spans 15 amino acids. This CDR3 is CASSQSPGEYNEQFF. The CDR3 DNA sequence: TGTGCCAGCAGCCAATCTCCGGGGGAATACAATGAGCAGTTCTTC.

This clone was seen only once. The rearrangement links TRBV7-3 to TRBJ1-2; 12 nucleotides match TRBD1. Germline V lookup: CDR1 SGHTA, CDR2 FQGTGA. J lost 6 bases, V lost 8 bases, and 10 bases had no gene match. This CDR3 spans 15 amino acids. The CDR3, as DNA: TGTGCCAGCTCCTCCGGGACAGGGGGCCGGGATGGCTACACCTTC. This codes for CASSSGTGGRDGYTF.

The table lists this clone with a count of one. V gene TRBV27 combines with J gene TRBJ2-1; 7 positions agree with TRBD2. This CDR3 has 17 residues. Per the germline V gene, CDR1 is MNHEY and CDR2 is SMNVEV (reference sequence). V lost 1 base, J lost 6 bases, and 12 bases stayed unmatched. The CDR3 here is CASSLYLTGRYINEQFF. The CDR3 DNA reads as TGTGCCAGCAGTTTATACCTGACCGGGAGGTATATCAATGAGCAGTTCTTC.

The chain links TRBV6-1 to TRBJ2-7; D perhaps matches TRBD2 (6 bases). This CDR3 is built from 16 residues. The germline V and J ends were trimmed by 0 bases and 2 bases, with 14 bases remaining between them. Germline V lookup: CDR1 MNHNS, CDR2 SASEGT. The CDR3 reads CASSEAGGVRAYEQYF. The CDR3 DNA reads as TGTGCCAGCAGTGAAGCGGGCGGGGTCCGCGCCTACGAGCAGTACTTC.

This clone has ten or more counts. V gene TRBV6-6 combines with J gene TRBJ1-1; TRBD1 might be the D (6 bases). Germline loops: CDR1 MNHNY, CDR2 SVGAGI (reference sequence). V was pared by 5 bases and J by 6 bases, with 22 bases between. There are 16 residues in the CDR3. The CDR3 region has the DNA TGTGCCAGCAGTCCCGAGGGGGTTTTGGGGGTCTCTGAAGCTTTCTTT. Its translation: CASSPEGVLGVSEAFF.

The chain uses TRBV15 and TRBJ2-5; TRBD1 matches at 9 bases. The CDR3 sequence is 15 residues long. With V trimmed by 0 bases and J by 6 bases, 5 bases remained unmatched. Per the germline V gene, CDR1 is LNHNV and CDR2 is YYDKDF (reference sequence). The CDR3 here is CATSRDGGTGKTQYF. In DNA, the CDR3 is TGTGCCACCAGCAGAGATGGCGGGACAGGGAAGACCCAGTACTTC.

This clone has only one observation. The chain uses TRBV27 and TRBJ1-2; D perhaps matches TRBD1 (5 bases). The CDR3 has 15 residues. From germline, CDR1 is MNHEY and CDR2 SMNVEV (reference sequence). V shed 4 bases and J shed 0 bases, with 12 bases lying between them. The CDR3 region has the DNA TGTGCCAGCAGTTCCCAGACAGATACTAACTATGGCTACACCTTC. Translation gives CASSSQTDTNYGYTF.

The J gene is TRBJ1-1, the V gene TRBV5-1; D gene uncertain. V lost 2 bases, J lost 2 bases, and 13 bases lay in between. The germline gives CDR1 SGHRS, CDR2 YFSETQ. The CDR3 runs 15 residues. CDR3 protein: CASSFLGDSNTEAFF. The CDR3 bases are TGCGCCAGCAGCTTTCTCGGGGATTCCAACACTGAAGCTTTCTTT.

V and J are TRBV5-1 and TRBJ2-7; 8 positions agree with TRBD1. CDR1 is SGHRS, CDR2 YFSETQ, per germline. J lost 3 bases, V lost 4 bases, and 9 bases had no gene match. This CDR3 comprises 15 residues. Here the CDR3 DNA reads TGCGCCAGCAGCCCCCCGGCAGGGGGCGGCTACGAGCAGTACTTC. This encodes CASSPPAGGGYEQYF.

This clone is medium-sized by share. V is TRBV18 and J is TRBJ2-5; 9 positions agree with TRBD1. There are 14 residues in the CDR3. Germline CDR1 reads KGHSH; CDR2 reads LQKENI. Germline trimming cut 0 bases from V and 11 bases from J; bases unmatched to any gene: 7. CDR3 coding DNA: TGTGCCAGCTCACCACCGGGACAGGGTTTCGCTCAGTACTTC. Translated: CASSPPGQGFAQYF. Full variable domain (remainder filled in from reference TRBV18 and TRBJ2-5): NAGVMQNPRHLVRRRGQEARLRCSPMKGHSHVYWYRQLPEEGLKFMVYLQKENIIDESGMPKERFSAEFPKEGPSILRIQQVVRGDSAAYFCASSPPGQGFAQYFGPGTRLLVL.

The V call is TRBV5-1, the J call TRBJ2-1, with 10 positions matching TRBD2. This CDR3 spans 17 amino acids. With 1 base clipped from V and 3 bases from J, the junction kept 7 bases outside the gene matches. The germline V gene has CDR1 SGHRS and CDR2 YFSETQ. The CDR3 is CASSLLGLADNYNEQFF. CDR3 bases: TGCGCCAGCAGCTTGCTTGGACTAGCGGATAACTACAATGAGCAGTTCTTC. Supplemented by reference TRBV5-1 and TRBJ2-1, the full variable domain reads KAGVTQTPRYLIKTRGQQVTLSCSPISGHRSVSWYQQTPGQGLQFLFEYFSETQRNKGNFPGRFSGRQFSNSRSEMNVSTLELGDSALYLCASSLLGLADNYNEQFFGPGTRLTVL.

J is TRBJ2-7 and V is TRBV4-1; 8 bases are a match to TRBD2. The CDR3 extends over 18 amino acids. Germline trimming cut 0 bases from V and 4 bases from J; bases unmatched to any gene: 14. Germline V gives CDR1 MGHRA, CDR2 YSYEKL. CDR3 in amino acids: CASSQDIRRGASGYEQYF. In nucleotides, the CDR3 is TGCGCCAGCAGCCAAGATATTCGGCGGGGGGCTTCGGGATACGAGCAGTACTTC.

The V and J genes are TRBV19 and TRBJ1-6; maybe TRBD1 (6 bases). Deletions cut 5 bases from V and 9 bases from J, with 14 bases between. This CDR3 region has 14 residues. Germline V gene lookup returns CDR1 LNHDA and CDR2 SQIVND (reference sequence). CDR3: CASSATGYGSPLHF. CDR3 DNA sequence: TGTGCCAGTAGTGCTACAGGGTACGGTTCACCCCTCCACTTT.

The J gene is TRBJ2-1, the V gene TRBV6-2 or TRBV6-3; TRBD2 matches 8 bases. The CDR3 has 16 residues. Germline CDR1 is MNHEY and CDR2 is SVGEGT. The trim removed 5 bases at V and 0 bases at J, leaving 6 bases unmatched. DNA of the CDR3: TGTGCCAGCAGTCAGCGGGGGCGCATCTCCTACAATGAGCAGTTCTTC. Amino acid sequence: CASSQRGRISYNEQFF.

The rearrangement uses TRBV6-5 and TRBJ2-1; no firm D call. Trimming removed 7 bases at V and 6 bases at J, with 10 bases between. The CDR3 runs to 12 residues. CDR1 and CDR2 (germline): MNHEY, SVGAGI. The CDR3, as DNA: TGTGCCAGCAACCGGGTGGGCAATGAGCAGTTCTTC. Its translation: CASNRVGNEQFF.

Regarding this clone: The junction differs from germline at one of its ends, possibly a read error. The chain employs TRBV25-1 and TRBJ2-7; D call uncertain. The CDR3 has 14 residues. The V gene's germline CDR1 is MGHDK and CDR2 SYGVNS. The CDR3 bases are TGTGCCAGCTCAAGACCTCTTCCCCCCTACGAGCGGTACTTC. Its translation is CASSRPLPPYERYF.

This clone has a single count. At one of its ends the junction is not consistent with the germline gene, which may arise from a read error. V and J are TRBV29-1 and TRBJ1-1; D might be TRBD1 (5 bases). The CDR3 contains 13 residues. Germline CDR1 reads SQVTM; CDR2 reads ANQGSEA. The DNA for the CDR3 is TGCAGCGTTGACCCGGGACCTATTCCCGGCGGGAATTTT. Residues: CSVDPGPIPGGNF.

The chain joins TRBV7-7 to TRBJ2-5, with 7 nucleotides matching TRBD2. The CDR3 has 14 residues. Germline V CDR1 and CDR2: SSHAT, FNYEAQ (reference sequence). The trim removed 1 base at V and 2 bases at J, leaving 1 base unmatched. CDR3 DNA: TGTGCCAGCAGCTTAGTGGGAGGGCAAGAGACCCAGTACTTC. Translated, it gives CASSLVGGQETQYF. Full variable domain (rest looked up from reference TRBV7-7 and TRBJ2-5): GAGVSQSPRYKVTKRGQDVTLRCDPISSHATLYWYQQALGQGPEFLTYFNYEAQPDKSGLPSDRFSAERPEGSISTLTIQRTEQRDSAMYRCASSLVGGQETQYFGPGTRLLVL.